This TCR beta chain derives from a study of OX40 agonist ivuxolimab in advanced cancers. The study in broad terms: Ivuxolimab, which targeted the costimulatory receptor OX40 (CD134), was an agonistic, fully human IgG2 monoclonal antibody. Intravenous ivuxolimab was administered to patients every 2 weeks at six dose levels: 0.01, 0.1, 0.3, 1.5, 3 and 10 mg/kg. Of the roughly 50 dose-escalation patients, hepatocellular carcinoma was present in 19, melanoma in about 15, renal cell carcinoma in 9 and head and neck cancer in 9. In the dose-escalation cohort, 70% to 90% of patients were male, and the mean age was around 65 years with a range of roughly 20 to 80. Prior anti-PD-1, anti-PD-L1 or anti-CTLA-4 therapy was permitted, and checkpoint inhibitors had been received by about two fifths of dose-escalation patients. Three dose-escalation patients achieved partial responses, one with hepatocellular carcinoma and two with cutaneous melanoma. The point of sequencing TCRbeta in the periphery was to test whether ivuxolimab changed TCR sequence diversity and drove clonal T-cell expansion. The paper describes the monotherapy dose-escalation part (N ≈ 52 patients) of the phase I trial of ivuxolimab.

Genomic DNA was extracted from sorted cells for sequencing of the TCRbeta CDR3 region. The immunoSEQ Assay was used for sequencing of TCRbeta CDR3 regions. TCRdb provides this immuneACCESS table in a form limited to in-frame rearrangements. Some clones are lacking; in checked studies, under half of them reflect an unresolved V gene, and why the rest are absent is not known. The sample table lists about 20,000 clones, approximately 86% of them with a count of one. Roughly 23% of the sample is in the top ten clones. V gives up 2 bases and J gives up 1 base, and the segment between their germline ends measures 8 bases. The CDR3 starts with the cysteine, ends with the phenylalanine, and has 14 residues. Just CDR3 DNA is preserved here, 42 bases in frame from base 1. According to the germline V gene (reference sequence), CDR1 reads PRHDT and CDR2 reads FYEKMQ. Overall study outcomes, separate from this receptor: At doses of 0.1 to 3.0 mg/kg, clonal expansion of both CD4+ and CD8+ blood T cells was observed from baseline to week 6. After ivuxolimab, expanded clones were on average more numerous among CD8+ T cells than among CD4+ T cells. Partial responders in the 0.1-3.0 mg/kg groups had among the lowest normalized peripheral clonal expansion, especially among CD8+ T cells. Low levels of normalized T-cell clonal expansion were also seen in some nonresponding patients. Antigen specificity was not determined for the clonally expanded peripheral T cells.

To note about this clone: There is no known antigen for this receptor. Base quality data are lacking; no much larger clone is found one base away.

The trial excluded patients who had a history of autoimmune disease or who were on systemic immunosuppression. Peripheral blood for TCR sequencing was collected from all dose cohorts at baseline, on cycle 4 day 1, and on cycle 7 day 1. Samples came from an open-label, multicenter, first-in-human phase I dose-escalation trial of ivuxolimab. The trial enrolled adults with locally advanced or metastatic head and neck squamous cell, hepatocellular, melanoma or renal cell carcinoma. Before TCR sequencing, CD4+ T cells and CD8+ T cells from peripheral blood were sorted into separate populations. This clonotype was sampled from an adult with an advanced solid tumor such as melanoma, head and neck, liver or kidney cancer. Recombination linked TRBV13 to TRBJ1-1; the D gene is perhaps TRBD1, from 5 matching bases. The sample here was CD4+ or CD8+ T cells sorted from blood, taken in a trial of the OX40 agonist ivuxolimab. In nucleotide form, the sequence is TGTGCCAGCAGCTTACGACAGCCGAACACTGAAGCTTTCTTT. It specifies CASSLRQPNTEAFF.